Listed below are T cell receptor beta chains from one sample, sequenced in a study of cytomegalovirus exposure and HLA in healthy donors. Only in-frame clones appear in the TCRdb table, and some are missing; sequencing was by immunoSEQ multiplex PCR. There are 150,000 to 160,000 clones in the sample; about 80% occur only once, and 6.5% to 7.5% lies in the top ten. Sequenced sample: PBMCs. The receptors were gathered from a woman in her 50s in good health and CMV-seropositive. CDR3s include the opening cysteine and the closing phenylalanine or tryptophan.

CDR3aa: CASSLEIAGPADTQYF; v_gene: TRBV5-6
CDR3aa: CASSFSGGSEGSPLHF; v_gene: TRBV5-4
CDR3aa: CAVQGREEKLFF; v_gene: TRBV2
CDR3aa: CATLTGDRAEAFF; v_gene: TRBV6-6
CDR3aa: CASTPGQVVSPLHF; v_gene: TRBV6-1
CDR3aa: CASSPGQKGPPINGNSGNTIYF; v_gene: TRBV9
CDR3aa: CASSLDPPRLTLHF; v_gene: TRBV5-1
CDR3aa: CASLKRTIYF; v_gene: TRBV18
CDR3aa: CASSPLGDRDYEQYF; v_gene: TRBV18
CDR3aa: CASIRAGTEAFF; v_gene: TRBV19